This TCR beta chain is from a study of CD8+ T cells in alopecia areata. Regarding the study as a whole: Baseline CD8+ expansion's link to response remains uncertain, as there was one nonresponder.

As concerns this clone: Its cognate antigen is unknown.

It was cDNA, reverse transcribed from extracted RNA, that served as the sequencing template. Produced via immunoSEQ multiplex PCR; TCRdb's table is partial and in-frame only. The sample lists around 140,000 clones; about 85% were seen once. The V end was cut by 2 bases, the J end by 5 bases, with 9 bases between. The germline CDR1 and CDR2 sequences are LNHDA and SQIVND (reference sequence). The CDR3 is made up of 13 amino acids. Noted treatment: oral pan-JAK inhibitor, 5-10 mg twice daily. This sequence was found in a human donor with alopecia areata. This specimen consisted of CD8+ T cells sorted from blood, obtained at week 4, from a patient treated with tofacitinib. The chain couples TRBV19 to TRBJ1-1; perhaps TRBD1 as D (6 bases). The CDR3 region has the DNA TGTGCCAGTAGTATACAGGGGAGGACTGAAGCTTTCTTT. It specifies CASSIQGRTEAFF. Full variable domain (missing parts from reference TRBV19 and TRBJ1-1): DGGITQSPKYLFRKEGQNVTLSCEQNLNHDAMYWYRQDPGQGLRLIYYSQIVNDFQKGDIAEGYSVSREKKESFPLTVTSAQKNPTAFYLCASSIQGRTEAFFGQGTRLTVV.